This TCR beta chain was identified in a study of T cells in Graves' hyperthyroidism and ophthalmopathy. Researchers amplified the TCR beta CDR3 regions from RNA transcripts. Carried out on the TCR CDR3, a first-round RT-PCR used the HTBI primer set. Using its own MiXCR run on the multiplex PCR reads, TCRdb lists one record per CDR3 protein. Of about 570,000 distinct CDR3 sequences in the sample, 35% to 55% were seen once. The J segment lost 4 bases and the V segment lost 5 bases, leaving 19 bases of the junction unmatched. The CDR3 contains 19 residues. CDR1 and CDR2 (germline): SGHTA, FQGNSA. This clonotype was recorded once.

The clonotype was recovered from an adult woman with Graves' disease, either hyperthyroidism or ophthalmopathy (not recorded which). The source material was peripheral blood or thyroid tissue (not recorded which). The chain carries TRBV7-2 and TRBJ2-5; 10 bases line up with TRBD1. CDR3 DNA: TGTGCCAGCAGCCTAAGACAGGGGGCTGGAGCAGGGGGGATAGAGACCCAGTACTTC. Translation: CASSLRQGAGAGGIETQYF.